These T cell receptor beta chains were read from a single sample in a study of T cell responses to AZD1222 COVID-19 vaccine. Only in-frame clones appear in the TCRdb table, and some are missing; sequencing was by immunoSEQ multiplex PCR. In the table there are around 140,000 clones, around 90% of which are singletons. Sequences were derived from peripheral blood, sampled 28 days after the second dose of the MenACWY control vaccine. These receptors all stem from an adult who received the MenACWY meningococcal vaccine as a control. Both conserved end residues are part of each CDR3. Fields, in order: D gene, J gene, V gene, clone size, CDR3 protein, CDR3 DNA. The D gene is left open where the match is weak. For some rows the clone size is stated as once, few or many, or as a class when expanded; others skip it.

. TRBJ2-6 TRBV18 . CASSPFTVQGEAGANVLTF TGTGCCAGCTCACCTTTCACGGTACAGGGAGAGGCTGGGGCCAACGTCCTGACTTTC
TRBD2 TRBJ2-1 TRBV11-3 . CASSLAGGRGAHNEQFF TGTGCCAGCAGCTTAGCGGGCGGGAGGGGGGCCCACAATGAGCAGTTCTTC
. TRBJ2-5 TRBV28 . CASSQGKETQYF TGTGCCAGCAGTCAGGGGAAAGAGACCCAGTACTTC
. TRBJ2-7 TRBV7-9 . CASSVMGVHEQYF TGTGCCAGCAGCGTCATGGGCGTCCACGAGCAGTACTTC
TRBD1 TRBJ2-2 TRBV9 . CASSVDSTGQSTGELFF TGTGCCAGCAGCGTAGACTCGACAGGGCAGAGCACCGGGGAGCTGTTTTTT
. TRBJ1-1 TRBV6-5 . CASSRNTVAGTEAFF TGTGCCAGCAGCCGTAACACAGTGGCGGGGACTGAAGCTTTCTTT
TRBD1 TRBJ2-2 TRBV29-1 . CSVARTGGNTGELFF TGCAGCGTTGCCCGGACAGGGGGGAACACCGGGGAGCTGTTTTTT
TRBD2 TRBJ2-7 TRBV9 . CASSVEPSGSTYEQYF TGTGCCAGCAGCGTAGAGCCTAGCGGGAGTACCTACGAGCAGTACTTC
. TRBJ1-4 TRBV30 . CAWTTARGTNEKLFF TGTGCCTGGACGACGGCACGTGGCACTAATGAAAAACTGTTTTTT
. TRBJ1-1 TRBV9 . CASSEGGGTEAFF TGTGCCAGCAGCGAGGGAGGGGGCACTGAAGCTTTCTTT
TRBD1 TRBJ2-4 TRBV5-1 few CASSLGQGVNIQYF TGCGCCAGCAGCTTGGGACAGGGAGTCAACATTCAGTACTTC
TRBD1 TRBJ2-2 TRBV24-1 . CATRTGGNTGELFF TGTGCCACCAGAACAGGGGGGAACACCGGGGAGCTGTTTTTT
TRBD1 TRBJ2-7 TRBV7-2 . CASSSRQGATVEQYF TGTGCCAGCAGCTCCCGACAGGGGGCAACAGTCGAGCAGTACTTC
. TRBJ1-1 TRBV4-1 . CASSHPAPGSTEAFF TGCGCCAGCAGCCATCCCGCCCCGGGGAGCACTGAAGCTTTCTTT
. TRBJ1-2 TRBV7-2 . CASSLNGSPGEGPGYTF TGTGCCAGCAGCTTAAATGGAAGTCCAGGGGAAGGGCCTGGCTACACCTTC
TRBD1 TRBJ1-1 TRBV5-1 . CASSQGTGGNTEAFF TGCGCCAGCAGCCAAGGGACAGGGGGCAACACTGAAGCTTTCTTT
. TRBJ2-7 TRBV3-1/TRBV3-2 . CASSRQSSGYEQYF TGTGCCAGCAGCCGACAGTCTTCGGGTTACGAGCAGTACTTC
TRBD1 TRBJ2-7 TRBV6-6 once CASLETGATYEQYF TGTGCCAGCCTAGAGACAGGGGCAACCTACGAGCAGTACTTC
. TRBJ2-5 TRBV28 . CASLGGAPASQYF TGTGCTTCCCTCGGAGGGGCGCCCGCGTCCCAGTACTTC
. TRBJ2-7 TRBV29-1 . CSVAIGGSGGGIFYEQYF TGCAGCGTTGCAATTGGAGGGTCCGGCGGGGGCATCTTCTACGAGCAGTACTTC
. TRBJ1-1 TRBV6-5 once CASLREGPGGVTFF TGTGCCAGCCTCCGCGAAGGGCCTGGAGGGGTGACTTTCTTT
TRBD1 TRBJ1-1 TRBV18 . CASSPPTGGYTEAFF TGTGCCAGCTCACCACCGACAGGGGGGTACACTGAAGCTTTCTTT
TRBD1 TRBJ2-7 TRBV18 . CASSLLGQSAYEQCF TGTGCCAGCTCACTCCTGGGACAGTCAGCCTACGAGCAGTGCTTC
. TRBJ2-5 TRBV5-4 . CASSSQGIGETQYF TGTGCCAGCAGCTCGCAAGGGATTGGGGAGACCCAGTACTTC
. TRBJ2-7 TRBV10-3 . CAISEGSEQYF TGTGCCATCAGTGAAGGTTCCGAGCAGTACTTC
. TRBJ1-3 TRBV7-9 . CASSLPNQGFSGNTIYF TGTGCCAGCAGCTTACCAAATCAGGGTTTCTCTGGAAACACCATATATTTT
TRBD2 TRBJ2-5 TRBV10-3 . CAISASEELAGETQYF TGTGCCATCAGTGCCTCTGAAGAACTAGCGGGCGAGACCCAGTACTTC
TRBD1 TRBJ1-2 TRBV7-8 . CASSRRDRGDYGYTF TGTGCCAGCAGCCGCCGGGACAGGGGAGACTATGGCTACACCTTC
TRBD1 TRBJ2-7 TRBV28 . CASSTQGYEQYF TGTGCCAGCAGCACACAGGGGTACGAGCAGTACTTC
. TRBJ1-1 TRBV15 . CATSSNGGTEAFF TGTGCCACCAGCAGCAATGGGGGGACTGAAGCTTTCTTT
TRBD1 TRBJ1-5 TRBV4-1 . CASSQGTGGNQPQHF TGCGCCAGCAGCCAAGGGACAGGGGGCAATCAGCCCCAGCATTTT
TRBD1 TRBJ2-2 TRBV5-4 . CASSWTGSTGELFF TGTGCCAGCAGCTGGACAGGGAGCACCGGGGAGCTGTTTTTT
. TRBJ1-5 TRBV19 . CASLSDPYQPQHF TGTGCCAGTTTATCGGATCCCTATCAGCCCCAGCATTTT
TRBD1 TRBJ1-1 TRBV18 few CASSPGTATMNTEAFF TGTGCCAGCTCACCAGGGACAGCTACTATGAACACTGAAGCTTTCTTT
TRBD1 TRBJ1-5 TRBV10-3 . CATNPVNRGHQPQHF TGTGCCACAAACCCAGTAAACAGGGGCCATCAGCCCCAGCATTTT
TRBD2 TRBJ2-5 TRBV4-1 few CASSPGTRGSGETQYF TGCGCCAGCAGCCCTGGGACTAGGGGGTCGGGAGAGACCCAGTACTTC
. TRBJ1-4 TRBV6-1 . CASSWGPINEKLFF TGTGCCAGCAGCTGGGGGCCGATTAATGAAAAACTGTTTTTT
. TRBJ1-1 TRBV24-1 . CATSDSARTEAFF TGTGCCACCAGTGATTCGGCCCGCACTGAAGCTTTCTTT
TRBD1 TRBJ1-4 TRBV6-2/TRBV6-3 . CASSWRQGRGDEKLFF TGTGCCAGCAGTTGGCGACAGGGGAGAGGGGATGAAAAACTGTTTTTT
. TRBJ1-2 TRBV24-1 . CATSDGRRTNYGYTF TGTGCCACCAGTGACGGGCGACGGACTAACTATGGCTACACCTTC
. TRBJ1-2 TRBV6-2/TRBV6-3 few CASSQGGTPTRHGYTF TGTGCCAGCAGTCAAGGGGGGACGCCGACCCGGCATGGCTACACCTTC
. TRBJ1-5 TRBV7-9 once CASSLGSQPQHF TGTGCCAGCAGCTTGGGCTCCCAGCCCCAGCATTTT
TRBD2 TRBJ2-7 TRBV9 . CASSMGGLAGSYEQYF TGTGCCAGCAGCATGGGGGGGCTAGCGGGATCCTACGAGCAGTACTTC
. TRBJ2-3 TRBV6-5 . CASKDRMGPDTQYF TGTGCCAGCAAAGACCGCATGGGGCCGGATACGCAGTATTTT
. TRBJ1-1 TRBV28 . CASSYLQGLEAFF TGTGCCAGCAGTTATCTACAGGGACTTGAAGCTTTCTTT
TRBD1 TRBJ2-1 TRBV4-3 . CASSQEPGQLYNEQFF TGCGCCAGCAGCCAAGAACCGGGACAGCTTTACAATGAGCAGTTCTTC
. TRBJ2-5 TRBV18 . CASSPPGRGLGETQYF TGTGCCAGCTCACCACCGGGCAGGGGCCTGGGAGAGACCCAGTACTTC
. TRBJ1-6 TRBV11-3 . CASSRSIRDSPLHF TGTGCCAGCAGTCGGAGCATTCGGGATTCACCCCTCCACTTT
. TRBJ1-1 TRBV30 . CAWSEKTEAFF TGTGCCTGGAGTGAGAAGACTGAAGCTTTCTTT
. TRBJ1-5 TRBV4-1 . CASSQDYQGIQPQHF TGCGCCAGCAGCCAAGATTACCAGGGGATTCAGCCCCAGCATTTT
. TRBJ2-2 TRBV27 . CASSYGRVVANTGELFF TGTGCCAGCAGTTACGGACGGGTGGTAGCGAACACCGGGGAGCTGTTTTTT
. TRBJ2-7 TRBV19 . CASSIVGQGTEQYF TGTGCCAGTAGTATCGTCGGTCAGGGGACCGAGCAGTACTTC
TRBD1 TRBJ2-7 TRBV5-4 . CASSMTGRSSYEQYF TGTGCCAGCAGCATGACAGGGCGAAGCTCCTACGAGCAGTACTTC